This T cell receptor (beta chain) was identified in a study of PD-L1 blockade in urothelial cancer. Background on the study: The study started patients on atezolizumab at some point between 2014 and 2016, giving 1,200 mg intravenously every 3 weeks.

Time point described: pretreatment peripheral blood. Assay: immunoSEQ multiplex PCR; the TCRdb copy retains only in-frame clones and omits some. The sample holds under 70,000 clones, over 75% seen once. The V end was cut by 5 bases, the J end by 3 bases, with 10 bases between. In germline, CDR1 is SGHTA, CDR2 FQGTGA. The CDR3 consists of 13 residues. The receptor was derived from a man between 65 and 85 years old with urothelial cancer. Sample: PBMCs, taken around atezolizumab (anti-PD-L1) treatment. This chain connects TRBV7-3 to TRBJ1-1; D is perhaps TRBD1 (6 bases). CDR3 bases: TGTGCCAGCAGCCAGAACAGGGACACTGAAGCTTTCTTT. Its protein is CASSQNRDTEAFF.